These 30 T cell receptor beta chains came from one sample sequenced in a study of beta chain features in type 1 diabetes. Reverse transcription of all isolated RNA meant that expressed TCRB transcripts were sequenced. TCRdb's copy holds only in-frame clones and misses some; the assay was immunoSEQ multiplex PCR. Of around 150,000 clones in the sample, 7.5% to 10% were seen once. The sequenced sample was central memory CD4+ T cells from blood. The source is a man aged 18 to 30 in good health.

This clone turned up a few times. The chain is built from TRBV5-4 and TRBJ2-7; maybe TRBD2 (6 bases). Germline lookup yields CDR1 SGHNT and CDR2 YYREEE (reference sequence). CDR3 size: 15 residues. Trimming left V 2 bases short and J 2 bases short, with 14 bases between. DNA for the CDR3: TGTGCCAGCAGCTTAGGAGCGGGCCCGGCCTACGAGCAGTACTTC. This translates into CASSLGAGPAYEQYF.

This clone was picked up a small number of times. The CDR3 is CASYALGLNAPQHF. In DNA, the CDR3 is TGTGCCAGCTACGCTCTGGGACTCAACGCGCCCCAGCATTTT. The chain recombines TRBV28 with TRBJ1-5; D is perhaps TRBD1 (5 bases). The CDR3 is made up of 14 amino acids. CDR1 MDHEN and CDR2 SYDVKM come from the germline V gene. Trimming took 8 bases from V and 9 from J, leaving 20 bases between them. The complete variable domain, with remaining parts taken from reference TRBV28 and TRBJ1-5, reads DVKVTQSSRYLVKRTGEKVFLECVQDMDHENMFWYRQDPGLGLRLIYFSYDVKMKEKGDIPEGYSVSREKKERFSLILESASTNQTSMYLCASYALGLNAPQHFGDGTRLSIL.

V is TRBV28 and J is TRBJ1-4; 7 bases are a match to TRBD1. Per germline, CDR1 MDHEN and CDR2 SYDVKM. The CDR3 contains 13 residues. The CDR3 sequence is CGTGAAANEKLFF. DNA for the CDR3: TGTGGTACAGGGGCCGCGGCTAATGAAAAACTGTTTTTT.

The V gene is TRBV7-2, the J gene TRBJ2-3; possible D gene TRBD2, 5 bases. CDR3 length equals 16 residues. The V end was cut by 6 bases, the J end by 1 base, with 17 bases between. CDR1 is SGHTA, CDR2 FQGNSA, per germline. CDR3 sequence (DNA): TGTGCCAGCAGGTTTGGGAGTTCCCTGGGCACAGATACGCAGTATTTT. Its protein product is CASRFGSSLGTDTQYF.

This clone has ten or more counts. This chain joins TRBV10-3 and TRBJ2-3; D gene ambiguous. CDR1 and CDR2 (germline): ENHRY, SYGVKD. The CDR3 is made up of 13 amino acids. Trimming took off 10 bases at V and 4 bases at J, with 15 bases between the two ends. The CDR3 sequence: CANSPGAADTQYF. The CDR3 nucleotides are TGTGCCAACTCCCCGGGTGCGGCAGATACGCAGTATTTT.

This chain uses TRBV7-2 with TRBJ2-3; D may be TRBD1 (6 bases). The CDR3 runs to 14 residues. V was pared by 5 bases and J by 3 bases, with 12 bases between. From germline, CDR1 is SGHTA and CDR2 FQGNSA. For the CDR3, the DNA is TGTGCCAGCAGCCAACAGGGTCCAACAGATACGCAGTATTTT. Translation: CASSQQGPTDTQYF.

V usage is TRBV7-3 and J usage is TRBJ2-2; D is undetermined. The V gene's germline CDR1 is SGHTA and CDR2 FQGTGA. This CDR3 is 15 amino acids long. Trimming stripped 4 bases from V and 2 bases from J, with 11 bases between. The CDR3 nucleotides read TGTGCCAGCAGCTACTCCCGACTCAACACCGGGGAGCTGTTTTTT. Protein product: CASSYSRLNTGELFF.

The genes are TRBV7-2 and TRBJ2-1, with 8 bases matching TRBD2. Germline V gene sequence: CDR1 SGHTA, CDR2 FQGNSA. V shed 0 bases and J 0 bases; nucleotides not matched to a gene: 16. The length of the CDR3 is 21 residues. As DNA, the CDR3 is TGTGCCAGCAGCTTAGCATTCGAGCGGCGGGGGGCCGAGAGCTCCTACAATGAGCAGTTCTTC. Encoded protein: CASSLAFERRGAESSYNEQFF.

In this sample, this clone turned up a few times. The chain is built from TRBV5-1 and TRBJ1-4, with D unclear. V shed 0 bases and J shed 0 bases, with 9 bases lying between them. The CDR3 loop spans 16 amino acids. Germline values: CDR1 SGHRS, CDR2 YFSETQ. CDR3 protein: CASSLAGSATNEKLFF. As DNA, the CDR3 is TGCGCCAGCAGCTTGGCGGGATCTGCAACTAATGAAAAACTGTTTTTT.

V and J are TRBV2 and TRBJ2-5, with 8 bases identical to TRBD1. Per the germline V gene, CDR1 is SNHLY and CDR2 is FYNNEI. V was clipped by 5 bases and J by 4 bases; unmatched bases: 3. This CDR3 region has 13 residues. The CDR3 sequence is CASSRDRRETQYF. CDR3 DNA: TGTGCCAGCAGTCGGGACAGGAGAGAGACCCAGTACTTC.

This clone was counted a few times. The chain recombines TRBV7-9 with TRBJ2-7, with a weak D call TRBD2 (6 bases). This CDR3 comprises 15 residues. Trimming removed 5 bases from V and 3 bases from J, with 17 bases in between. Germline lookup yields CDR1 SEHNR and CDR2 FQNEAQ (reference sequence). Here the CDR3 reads CASSPRGGEDYEQYF. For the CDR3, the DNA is TGTGCCAGCAGCCCTCGAGGAGGGGAGGACTACGAGCAGTACTTC.

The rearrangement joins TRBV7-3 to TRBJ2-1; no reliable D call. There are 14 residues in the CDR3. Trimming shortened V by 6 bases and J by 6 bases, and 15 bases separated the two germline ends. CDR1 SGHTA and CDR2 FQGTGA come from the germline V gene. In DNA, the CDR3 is TGTGCCAGCAGTCTGATGGGCCGGTCCAATGAGCAGTTCTTC. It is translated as CASSLMGRSNEQFF.

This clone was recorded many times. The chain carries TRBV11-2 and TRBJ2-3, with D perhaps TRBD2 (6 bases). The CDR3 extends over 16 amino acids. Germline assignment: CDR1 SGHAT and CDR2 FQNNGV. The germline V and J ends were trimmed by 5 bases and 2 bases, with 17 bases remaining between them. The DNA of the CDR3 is TGTGCCAGCAGCAATCGACTAGTAACCTTCACAGATACGCAGTATTTT. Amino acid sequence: CASSNRLVTFTDTQYF.

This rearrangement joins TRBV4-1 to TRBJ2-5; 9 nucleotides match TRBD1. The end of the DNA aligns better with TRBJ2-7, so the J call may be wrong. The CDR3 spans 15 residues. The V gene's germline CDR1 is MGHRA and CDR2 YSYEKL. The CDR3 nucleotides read TGCGCCAGCAGCCACGTGGGACAGGGAAAGCGCGAGCAGTACTTC. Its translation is CASSHVGQGKREQYF.

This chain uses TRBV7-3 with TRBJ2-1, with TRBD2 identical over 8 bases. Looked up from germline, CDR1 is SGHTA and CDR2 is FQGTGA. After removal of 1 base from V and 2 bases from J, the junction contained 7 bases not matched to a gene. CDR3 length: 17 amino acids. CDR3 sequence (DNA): TGTGCCAGCAGCTTAATAGGCGGTAGCGGGGCCTACAATGAGCAGTTCTTC. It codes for CASSLIGGSGAYNEQFF.

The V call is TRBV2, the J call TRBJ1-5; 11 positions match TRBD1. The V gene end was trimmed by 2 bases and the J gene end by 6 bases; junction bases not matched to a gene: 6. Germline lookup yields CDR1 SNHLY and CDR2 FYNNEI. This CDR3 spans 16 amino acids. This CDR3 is CASSEFWTGGRQPQHF. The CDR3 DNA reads TGTGCCAGCAGTGAATTCTGGACAGGGGGCCGTCAGCCCCAGCATTTT.

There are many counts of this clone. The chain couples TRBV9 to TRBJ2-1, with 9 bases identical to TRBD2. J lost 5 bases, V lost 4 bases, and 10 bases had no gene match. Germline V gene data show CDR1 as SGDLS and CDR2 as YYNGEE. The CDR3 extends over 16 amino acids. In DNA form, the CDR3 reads TGTGCCAGCAGCCGAGCGCTAGCGGGGAGAAACAATGAGCAGTTCTTC. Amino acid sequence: CASSRALAGRNNEQFF.

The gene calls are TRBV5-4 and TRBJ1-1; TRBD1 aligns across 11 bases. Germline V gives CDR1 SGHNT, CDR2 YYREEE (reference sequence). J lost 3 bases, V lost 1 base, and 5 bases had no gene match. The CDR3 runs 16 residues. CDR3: CASSLIGQGADTEAFF. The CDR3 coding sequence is TGTGCCAGCAGCTTGATTGGACAGGGGGCCGACACTGAAGCTTTCTTT. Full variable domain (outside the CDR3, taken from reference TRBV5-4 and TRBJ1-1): ETGVTQSPTHLIKTRGQQVTLRCSSQSGHNTVSWYQQALGQGPQFIFQYYREEENGRGNFPPRFSGLQFPNYSSELNVNALELDDSALYLCASSLIGQGADTEAFFGQGTRLTVV.

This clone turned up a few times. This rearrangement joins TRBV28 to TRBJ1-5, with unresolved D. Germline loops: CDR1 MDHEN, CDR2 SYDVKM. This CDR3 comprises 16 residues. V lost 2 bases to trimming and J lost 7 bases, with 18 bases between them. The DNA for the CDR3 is TGTGCCAGCAGTTTAAGAATAAGCTCACTACAACAGCCCCAGCATTTT. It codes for CASSLRISSLQQPQHF.

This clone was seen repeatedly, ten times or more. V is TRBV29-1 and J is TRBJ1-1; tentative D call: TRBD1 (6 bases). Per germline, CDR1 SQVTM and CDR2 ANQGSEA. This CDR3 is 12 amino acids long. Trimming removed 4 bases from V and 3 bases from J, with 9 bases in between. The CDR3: CSVGSGDTEAFF. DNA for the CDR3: TGCAGCGTTGGGTCAGGGGACACTGAAGCTTTCTTT.

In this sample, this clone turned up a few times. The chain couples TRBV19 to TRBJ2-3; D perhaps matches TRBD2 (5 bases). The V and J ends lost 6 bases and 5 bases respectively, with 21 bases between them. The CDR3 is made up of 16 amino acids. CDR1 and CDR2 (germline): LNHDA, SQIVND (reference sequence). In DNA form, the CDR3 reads TGTGCCAGTAGCCCGAGGGAATACCCCGCCGGAGATACGCAGTATTTT. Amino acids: CASSPREYPAGDTQYF.

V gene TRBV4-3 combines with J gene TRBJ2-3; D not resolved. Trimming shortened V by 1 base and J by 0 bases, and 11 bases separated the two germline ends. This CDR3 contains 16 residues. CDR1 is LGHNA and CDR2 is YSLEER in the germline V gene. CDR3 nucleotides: TGCGCCAGCAGCCAAGTGCCCGCACGGAGCACAGATACGCAGTATTTT. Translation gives CASSQVPARSTDTQYF.

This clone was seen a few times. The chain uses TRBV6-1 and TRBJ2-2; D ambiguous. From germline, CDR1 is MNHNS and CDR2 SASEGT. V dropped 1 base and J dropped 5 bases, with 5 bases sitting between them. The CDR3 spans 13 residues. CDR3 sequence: CASSEDMTGELFF. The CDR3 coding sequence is TGTGCCAGCAGTGAAGATATGACCGGGGAGCTGTTTTTT.

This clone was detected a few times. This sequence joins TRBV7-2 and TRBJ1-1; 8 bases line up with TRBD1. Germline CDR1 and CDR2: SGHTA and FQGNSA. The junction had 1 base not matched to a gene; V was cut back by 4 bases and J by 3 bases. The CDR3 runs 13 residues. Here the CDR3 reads CASSSDRDTEAFF. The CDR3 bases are TGTGCCAGCAGCTCGGACAGGGACACTGAAGCTTTCTTT.

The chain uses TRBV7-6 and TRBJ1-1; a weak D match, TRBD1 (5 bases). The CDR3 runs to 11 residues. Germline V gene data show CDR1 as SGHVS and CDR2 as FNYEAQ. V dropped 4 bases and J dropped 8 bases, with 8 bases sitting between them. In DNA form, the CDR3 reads TGTGCCAGCAGCTACGACAGCGAAGCTTTCTTT. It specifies CASSYDSEAFF.

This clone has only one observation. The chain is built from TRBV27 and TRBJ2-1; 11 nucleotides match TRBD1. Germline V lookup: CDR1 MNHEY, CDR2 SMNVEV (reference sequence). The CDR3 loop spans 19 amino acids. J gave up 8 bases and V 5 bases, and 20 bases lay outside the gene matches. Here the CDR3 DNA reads TGTGCCAGCAGTCCATGGGGGCGGACAGGGGGCAGGGGATTACATGAGCAGTTCTTC. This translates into CASSPWGRTGGRGLHEQFF.

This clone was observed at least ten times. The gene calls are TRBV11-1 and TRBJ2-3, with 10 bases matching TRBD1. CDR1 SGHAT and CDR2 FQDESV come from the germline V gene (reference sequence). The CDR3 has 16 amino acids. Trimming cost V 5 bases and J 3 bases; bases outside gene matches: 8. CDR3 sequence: CASSPQTGGVTDTQYF. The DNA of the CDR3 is TGTGCCAGCAGCCCGCAGACAGGGGGCGTTACAGATACGCAGTATTTT.

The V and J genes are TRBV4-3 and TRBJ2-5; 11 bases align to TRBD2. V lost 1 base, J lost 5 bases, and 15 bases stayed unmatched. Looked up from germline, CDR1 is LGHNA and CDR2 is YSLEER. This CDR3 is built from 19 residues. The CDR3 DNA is TGCGCCAGCAGCCAAGGTCCTAGCGGGGGGTGGGTCGAACGGGAGACCCAGTACTTC. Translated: CASSQGPSGGWVERETQYF.

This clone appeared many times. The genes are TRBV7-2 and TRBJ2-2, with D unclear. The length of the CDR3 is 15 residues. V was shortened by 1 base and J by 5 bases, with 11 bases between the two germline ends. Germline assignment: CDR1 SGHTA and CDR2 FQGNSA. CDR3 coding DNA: TGTGCCAGCAGCTTAGAGCAACTACGTACCGGGGAGCTGTTTTTT. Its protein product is CASSLEQLRTGELFF. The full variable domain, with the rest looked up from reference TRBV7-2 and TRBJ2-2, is GAGVSQSPSNKVTEKGKDVELRCDPISGHTALYWYRQSLGQGLEFLIYFQGNSAPDKSGLPSDRFSAERTGGSVSTLTIQRTQQEDSAVYLCASSLEQLRTGELFFGEGSRLTVL.

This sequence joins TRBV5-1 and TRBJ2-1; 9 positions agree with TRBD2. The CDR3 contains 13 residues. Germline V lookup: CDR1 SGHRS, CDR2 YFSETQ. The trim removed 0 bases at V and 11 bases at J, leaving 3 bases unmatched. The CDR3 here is CASSLGSGGKQFF. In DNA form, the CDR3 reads TGCGCCAGCAGCTTGGGTAGCGGGGGAAAGCAGTTCTTC.